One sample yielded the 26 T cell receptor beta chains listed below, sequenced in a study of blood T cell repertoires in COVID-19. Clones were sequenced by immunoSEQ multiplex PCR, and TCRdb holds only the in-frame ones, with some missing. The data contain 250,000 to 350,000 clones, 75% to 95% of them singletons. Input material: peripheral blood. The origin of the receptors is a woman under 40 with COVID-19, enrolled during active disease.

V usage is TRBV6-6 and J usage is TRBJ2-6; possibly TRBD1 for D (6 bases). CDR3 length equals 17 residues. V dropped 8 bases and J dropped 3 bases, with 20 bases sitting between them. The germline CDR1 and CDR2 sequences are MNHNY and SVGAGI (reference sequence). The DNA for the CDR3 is TGTGCCAGCGGTCCTGACCTCACAGGGCATGGGGCCAACGTCCTGACTTTC. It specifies CASGPDLTGHGANVLTF.

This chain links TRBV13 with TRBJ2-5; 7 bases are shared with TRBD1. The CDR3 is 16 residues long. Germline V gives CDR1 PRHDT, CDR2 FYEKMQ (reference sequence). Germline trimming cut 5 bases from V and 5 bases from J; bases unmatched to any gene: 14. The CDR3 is CASSLRQAPRGETQYF. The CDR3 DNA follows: TGTGCCAGCAGCCTACGACAGGCCCCCAGGGGGGAGACCCAGTACTTC.

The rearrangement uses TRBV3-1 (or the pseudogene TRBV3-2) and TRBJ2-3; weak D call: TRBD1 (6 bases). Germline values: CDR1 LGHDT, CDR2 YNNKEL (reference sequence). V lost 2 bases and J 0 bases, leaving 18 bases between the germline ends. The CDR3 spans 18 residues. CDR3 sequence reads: CASSQRYRVAGSTDTQYF. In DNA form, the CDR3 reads TGTGCCAGCAGCCAACGCTACAGGGTGGCTGGGAGCACAGATACGCAGTATTTT.

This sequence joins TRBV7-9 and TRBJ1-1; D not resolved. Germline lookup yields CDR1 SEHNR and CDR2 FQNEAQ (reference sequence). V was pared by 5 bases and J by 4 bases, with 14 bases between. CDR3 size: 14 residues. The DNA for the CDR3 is TGTGCCAGCAGCGCTAGGCGAAGCGGCACTGAAGCTTTCTTT. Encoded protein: CASSARRSGTEAFF. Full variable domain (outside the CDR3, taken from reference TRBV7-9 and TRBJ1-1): DTGVSQNPRHKITKRGQNVTFRCDPISEHNRLYWYRQTLGQGPEFLTYFQNEAQLEKSRLLSDRFSAERPKGSFSTLEIQRTEQGDSAMYLCASSARRSGTEAFFGQGTRLTVV.

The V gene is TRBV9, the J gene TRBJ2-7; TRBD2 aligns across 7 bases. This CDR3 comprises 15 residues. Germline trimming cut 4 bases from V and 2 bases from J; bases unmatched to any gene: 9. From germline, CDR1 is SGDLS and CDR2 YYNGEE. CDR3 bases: TGTGCCAGCAGCCCTAGCGGCGGGGCCCCCTACGAGCAGTACTTC. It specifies CASSPSGGAPYEQYF.

The DNA for the CDR3 is TGTGCCAGCAGCTTCGTAACTAGCGGGAGTCGCGAGCAGTACTTC. Residues: CASSFVTSGSREQYF. The rearrangement links TRBV5-8 to TRBJ2-7; TRBD2 matches at 11 bases. The ends lost 2 bases at V and 6 bases at J; junction bases unmatched: 7. This CDR3 comprises 15 residues. CDR1 SGHTS and CDR2 YDEGEE come from the germline V gene. The full variable domain, rest sourced from reference TRBV5-8 and TRBJ2-7, is EAGVTQSPTHLIKTRGQQATLRCSPISGHTSVYWYQQALGLGLQFLLWYDEGEERNRGNFPPRFSGRQFPNYSSELNVNALELEDSALYLCASSFVTSGSREQYFGPGTRLTVT.

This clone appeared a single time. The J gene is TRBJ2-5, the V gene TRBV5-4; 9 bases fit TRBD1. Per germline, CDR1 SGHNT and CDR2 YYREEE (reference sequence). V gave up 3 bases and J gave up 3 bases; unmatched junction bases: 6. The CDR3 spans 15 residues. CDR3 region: CASSSAGTGKETQYF. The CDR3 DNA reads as TGTGCCAGCAGCTCGGCCGGGACAGGGAAAGAGACCCAGTACTTC.

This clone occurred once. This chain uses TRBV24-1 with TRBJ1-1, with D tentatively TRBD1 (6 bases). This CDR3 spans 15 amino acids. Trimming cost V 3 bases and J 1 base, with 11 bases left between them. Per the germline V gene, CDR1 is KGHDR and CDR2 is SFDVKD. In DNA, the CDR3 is TGTGCCACCAGTGATAGGACAGCATGGAACACTGAAGCTTTCTTT. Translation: CATSDRTAWNTEAFF.

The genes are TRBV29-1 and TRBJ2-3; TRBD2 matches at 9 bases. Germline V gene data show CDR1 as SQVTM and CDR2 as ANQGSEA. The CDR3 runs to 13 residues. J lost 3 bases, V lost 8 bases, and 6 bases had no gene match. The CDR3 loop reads CSIAAGGTDTQYF. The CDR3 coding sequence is TGCAGCATTGCGGCGGGGGGGACAGATACGCAGTATTTT.

The CDR3 DNA follows: TGTGCCAGCAGTTACTCACAGGGGAGGACAGAGACCCAGTACTTC. Its protein product is CASSYSQGRTETQYF. The rearrangement joins TRBV6-6 to TRBJ2-5, with D perhaps matching TRBD1 (7 bases). Germline loops: CDR1 MNHNY, CDR2 SVGAGI (reference sequence). Trimming shortened V by 0 bases and J by 4 bases, and 12 bases separated the two germline ends. CDR3 size: 15 residues.

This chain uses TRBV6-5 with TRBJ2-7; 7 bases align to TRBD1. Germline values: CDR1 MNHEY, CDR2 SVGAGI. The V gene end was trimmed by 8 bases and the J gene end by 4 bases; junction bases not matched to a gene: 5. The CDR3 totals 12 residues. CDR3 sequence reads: CASSGTVYEQYF. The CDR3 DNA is TGTGCCAGCTCCGGGACAGTGTACGAGCAGTACTTC.

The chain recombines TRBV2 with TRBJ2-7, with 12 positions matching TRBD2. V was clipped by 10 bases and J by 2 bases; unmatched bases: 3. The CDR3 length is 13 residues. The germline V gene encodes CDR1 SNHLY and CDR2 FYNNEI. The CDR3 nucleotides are TGTGCCACAACTAGCGGGAGGCCCTACGAGCAGTACTTC. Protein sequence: CATTSGRPYEQYF.

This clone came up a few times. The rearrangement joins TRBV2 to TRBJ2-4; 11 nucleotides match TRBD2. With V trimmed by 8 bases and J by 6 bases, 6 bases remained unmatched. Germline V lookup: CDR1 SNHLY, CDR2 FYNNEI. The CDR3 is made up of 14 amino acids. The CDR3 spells CASSPGLAVNIQYF. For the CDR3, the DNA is TGTGCCAGCTCACCGGGACTAGCGGTAAACATTCAGTACTTC.

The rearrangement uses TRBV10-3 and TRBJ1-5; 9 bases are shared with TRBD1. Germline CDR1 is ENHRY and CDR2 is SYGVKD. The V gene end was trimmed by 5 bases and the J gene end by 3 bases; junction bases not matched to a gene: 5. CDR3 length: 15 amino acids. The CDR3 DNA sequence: TGTGCCATCAGTACAGGGACAGGGAACAATCAGCCCCAGCATTTT. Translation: CAISTGTGNNQPQHF.

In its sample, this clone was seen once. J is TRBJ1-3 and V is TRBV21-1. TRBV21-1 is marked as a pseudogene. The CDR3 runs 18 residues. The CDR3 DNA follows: TGTGCCAGCAGCAGTGAAGCAAGGGGAGGGGGCTCTGGAAACACCATATATTTT. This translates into CASSSEARGGGSGNTIYF.

The CDR3 here is CAWSPPDRDNSPLHF. The CDR3 DNA follows: TGTGCCTGGAGCCCCCCCGACAGGGATAATTCACCCCTCCACTTT. The chain is built from TRBV30 and TRBJ1-6; TRBD1 agrees at 7 bases. Germline lookup yields CDR1 GTSNPN and CDR2 SVGIG (reference sequence). Losses at the gene ends were 3 bases for V and 5 bases for J; bases not matched to a gene: 7. The CDR3 totals 15 residues. Combining the CDR3 with reference TRBV30 and TRBJ1-6 gives the whole variable domain SQTIHQWPATLVQPVGSPLSLECTVEGTSNPNLYWYRQAAGRGLQLLFYSVGIGQISSEVPQNLSASRPQDRQFILSSKKLLLSDSGFYLCAWSPPDRDNSPLHFGNGTRLTVT.

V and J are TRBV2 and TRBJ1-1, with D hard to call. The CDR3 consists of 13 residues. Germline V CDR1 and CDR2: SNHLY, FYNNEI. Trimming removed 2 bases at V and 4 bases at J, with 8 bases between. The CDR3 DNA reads TGTGCCAGCAGTGAATTGTACGGCACTGAAGCTTTCTTT. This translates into CASSELYGTEAFF. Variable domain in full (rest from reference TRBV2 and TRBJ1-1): EPEVTQTPSHQVTQMGQEVILRCVPISNHLYFYWYRQILGQKVEFLVSFYNNEISEKSEIFDDQFSVERPDGSNFTLKIRSTKLEDSAMYFCASSELYGTEAFFGQGTRLTVV.

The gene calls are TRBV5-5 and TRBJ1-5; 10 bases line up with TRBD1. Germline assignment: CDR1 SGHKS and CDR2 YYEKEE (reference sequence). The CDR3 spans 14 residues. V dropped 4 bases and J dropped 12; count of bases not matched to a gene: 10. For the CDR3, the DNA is TGTGCCAGCAGCCCCTACACCGGGACAGGGGACCAGCATTTT. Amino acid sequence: CASSPYTGTGDQHF.

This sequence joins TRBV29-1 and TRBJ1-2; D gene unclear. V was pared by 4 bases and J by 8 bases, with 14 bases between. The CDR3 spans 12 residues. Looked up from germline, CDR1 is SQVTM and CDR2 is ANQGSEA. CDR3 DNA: TGCAGCGTTGTACCTCCCCGACTCGGCTACACCTTC. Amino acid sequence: CSVVPPRLGYTF.

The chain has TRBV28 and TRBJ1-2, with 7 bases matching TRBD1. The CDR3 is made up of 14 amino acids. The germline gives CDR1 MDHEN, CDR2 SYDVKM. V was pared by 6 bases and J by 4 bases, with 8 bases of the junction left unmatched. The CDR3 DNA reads TGTGCCAGCAGCCTAGGGGGACAGCTCTATGGCTACACCTTC. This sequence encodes CASSLGGQLYGYTF.

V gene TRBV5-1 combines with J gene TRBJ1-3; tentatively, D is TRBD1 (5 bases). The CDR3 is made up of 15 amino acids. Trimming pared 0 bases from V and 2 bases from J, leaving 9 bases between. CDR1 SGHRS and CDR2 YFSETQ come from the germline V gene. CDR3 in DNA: TGCGCCAGCAGCTTGGCAGGGAATACTGGAAACACCATATATTTT. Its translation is CASSLAGNTGNTIYF.

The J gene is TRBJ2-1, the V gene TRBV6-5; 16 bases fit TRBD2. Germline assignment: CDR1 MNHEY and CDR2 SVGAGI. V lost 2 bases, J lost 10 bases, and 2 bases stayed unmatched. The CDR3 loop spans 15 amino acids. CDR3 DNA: TGTGCCAGCAGTTACCTGGGACTAGCGGGAGGGGAGCAGTTCTTC. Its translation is CASSYLGLAGGEQFF.

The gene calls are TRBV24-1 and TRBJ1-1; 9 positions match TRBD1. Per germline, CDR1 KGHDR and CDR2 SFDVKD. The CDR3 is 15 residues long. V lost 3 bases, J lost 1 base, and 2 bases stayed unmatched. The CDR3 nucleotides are TGTGCCACCAGTGATGCGGGACAGGGGAACACTGAAGCTTTCTTT. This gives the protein CATSDAGQGNTEAFF.

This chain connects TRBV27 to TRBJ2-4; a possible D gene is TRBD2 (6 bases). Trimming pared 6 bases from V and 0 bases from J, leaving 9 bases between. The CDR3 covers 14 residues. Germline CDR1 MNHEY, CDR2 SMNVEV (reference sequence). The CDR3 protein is CASSPGLAKNIQYF. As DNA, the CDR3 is TGTGCCAGCAGCCCGGGACTAGCCAAAAACATTCAGTACTTC.

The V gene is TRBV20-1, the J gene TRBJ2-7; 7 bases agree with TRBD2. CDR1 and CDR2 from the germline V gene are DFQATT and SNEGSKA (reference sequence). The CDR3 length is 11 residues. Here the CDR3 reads CGGEGPYEQYF. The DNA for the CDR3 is TGCGGGGGGGAGGGCCCCTACGAGCAGTACTTC.

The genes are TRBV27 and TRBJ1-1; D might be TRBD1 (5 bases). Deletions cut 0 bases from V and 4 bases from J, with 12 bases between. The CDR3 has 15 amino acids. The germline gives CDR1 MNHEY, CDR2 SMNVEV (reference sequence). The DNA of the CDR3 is TGTGCCAGCAGTTTATCGAAGGTGGGGGGCACTGAAGCTTTCTTT. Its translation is CASSLSKVGGTEAFF.